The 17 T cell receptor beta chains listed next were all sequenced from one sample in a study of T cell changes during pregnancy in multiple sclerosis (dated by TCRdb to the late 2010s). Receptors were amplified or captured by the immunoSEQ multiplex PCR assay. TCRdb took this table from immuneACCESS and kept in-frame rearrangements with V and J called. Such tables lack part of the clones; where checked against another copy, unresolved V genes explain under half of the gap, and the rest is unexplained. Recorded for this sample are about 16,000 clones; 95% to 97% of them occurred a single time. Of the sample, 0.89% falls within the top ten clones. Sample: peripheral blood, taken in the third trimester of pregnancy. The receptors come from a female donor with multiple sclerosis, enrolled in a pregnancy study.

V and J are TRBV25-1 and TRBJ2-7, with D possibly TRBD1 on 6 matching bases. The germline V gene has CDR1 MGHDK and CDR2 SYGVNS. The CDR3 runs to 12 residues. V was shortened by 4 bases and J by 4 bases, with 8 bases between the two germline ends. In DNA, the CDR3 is TGTGCCAGCAGTGCACAGGGTTACGAGCAGTACTTC. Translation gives CASSAQGYEQYF.

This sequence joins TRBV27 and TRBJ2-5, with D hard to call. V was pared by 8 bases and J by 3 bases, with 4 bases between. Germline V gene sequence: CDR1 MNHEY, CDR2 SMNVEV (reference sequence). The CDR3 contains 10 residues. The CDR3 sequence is CASGEETQYF. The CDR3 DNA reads TGTGCCAGCGGAGAAGAGACCCAGTACTTC.

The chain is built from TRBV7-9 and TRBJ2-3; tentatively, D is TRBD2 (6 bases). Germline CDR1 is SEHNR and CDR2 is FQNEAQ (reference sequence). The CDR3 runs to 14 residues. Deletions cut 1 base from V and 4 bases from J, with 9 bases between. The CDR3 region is CASSLGRGADTQYF. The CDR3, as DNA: TGTGCCAGCAGCTTAGGGCGGGGAGCAGATACGCAGTATTTT.

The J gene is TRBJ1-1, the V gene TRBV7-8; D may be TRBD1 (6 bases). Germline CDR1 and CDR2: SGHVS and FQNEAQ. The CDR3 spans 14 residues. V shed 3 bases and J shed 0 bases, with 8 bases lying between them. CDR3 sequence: CASSLGAMNTEAFF. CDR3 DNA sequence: TGTGCCAGCAGCTTGGGGGCCATGAACACTGAAGCTTTCTTT.

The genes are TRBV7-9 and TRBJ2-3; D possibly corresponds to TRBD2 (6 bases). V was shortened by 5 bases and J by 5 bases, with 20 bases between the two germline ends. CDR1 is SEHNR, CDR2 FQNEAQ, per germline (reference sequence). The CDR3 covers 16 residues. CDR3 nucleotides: TGTGCCAGCAGCCCACCCAACCCGGGAGCCGTAGATACGCAGTATTTT. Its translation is CASSPPNPGAVDTQYF.

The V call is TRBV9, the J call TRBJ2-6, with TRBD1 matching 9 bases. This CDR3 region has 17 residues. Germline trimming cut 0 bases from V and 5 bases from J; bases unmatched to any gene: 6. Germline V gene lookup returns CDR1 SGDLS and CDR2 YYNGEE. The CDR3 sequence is CASSVEPTGGWANVLTF. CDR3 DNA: TGTGCCAGCAGCGTAGAGCCCACAGGGGGCTGGGCCAACGTCCTGACTTTC.

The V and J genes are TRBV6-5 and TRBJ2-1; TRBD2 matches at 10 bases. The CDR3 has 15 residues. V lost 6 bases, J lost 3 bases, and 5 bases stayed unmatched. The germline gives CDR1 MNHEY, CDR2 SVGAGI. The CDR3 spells CASRTSGLNYNEQFF. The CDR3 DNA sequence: TGTGCCAGCAGGACTAGCGGGCTGAACTACAATGAGCAGTTCTTC.

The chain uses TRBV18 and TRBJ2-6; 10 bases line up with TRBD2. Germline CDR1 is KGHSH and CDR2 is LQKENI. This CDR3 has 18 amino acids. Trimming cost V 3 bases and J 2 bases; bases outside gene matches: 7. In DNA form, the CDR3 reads TGTGCCAGCTCACCCGTAACTAGCGGGGAACCTGGGGCCAACGTCCTGACTTTC. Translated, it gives CASSPVTSGEPGANVLTF.

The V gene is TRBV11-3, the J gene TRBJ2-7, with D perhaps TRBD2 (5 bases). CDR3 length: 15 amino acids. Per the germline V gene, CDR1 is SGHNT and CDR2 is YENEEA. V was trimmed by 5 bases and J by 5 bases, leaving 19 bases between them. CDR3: CASSTNGEGLNEQYF. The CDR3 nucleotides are TGTGCCAGCAGCACAAATGGAGAGGGTCTCAACGAGCAGTACTTC.

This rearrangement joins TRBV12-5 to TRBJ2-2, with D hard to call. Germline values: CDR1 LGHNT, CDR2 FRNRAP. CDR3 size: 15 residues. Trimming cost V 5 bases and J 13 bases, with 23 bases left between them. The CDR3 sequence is CASGLGSTPLEALFF. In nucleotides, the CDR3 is TGTGCTAGTGGTCTAGGATCCACCCCCCTGGAAGCGCTGTTTTTT.

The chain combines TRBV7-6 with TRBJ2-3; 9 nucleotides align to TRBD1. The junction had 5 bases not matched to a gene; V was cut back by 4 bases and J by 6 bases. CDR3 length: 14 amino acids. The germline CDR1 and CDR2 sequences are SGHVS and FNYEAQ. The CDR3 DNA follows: TGTGCCAGCAGCTCGTACAGGGGGCGGGATACGCAGTATTTT. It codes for CASSSYRGRDTQYF.

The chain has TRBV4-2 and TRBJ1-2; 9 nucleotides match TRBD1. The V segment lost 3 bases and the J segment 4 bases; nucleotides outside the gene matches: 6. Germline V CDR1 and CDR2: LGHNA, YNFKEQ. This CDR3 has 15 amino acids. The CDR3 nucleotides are TGTGCCAGCAGCCAGACACAGGGGGCGGTCTATGGCTACACCTTC. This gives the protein CASSQTQGAVYGYTF.

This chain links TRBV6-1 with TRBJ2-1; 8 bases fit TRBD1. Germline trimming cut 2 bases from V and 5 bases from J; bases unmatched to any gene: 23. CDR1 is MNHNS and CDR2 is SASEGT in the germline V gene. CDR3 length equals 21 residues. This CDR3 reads CASSELAAGGNLRQRHNEQFF. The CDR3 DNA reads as TGTGCCAGCAGTGAATTGGCGGCAGGGGGCAATCTGCGGCAGAGGCACAATGAGCAGTTCTTC.

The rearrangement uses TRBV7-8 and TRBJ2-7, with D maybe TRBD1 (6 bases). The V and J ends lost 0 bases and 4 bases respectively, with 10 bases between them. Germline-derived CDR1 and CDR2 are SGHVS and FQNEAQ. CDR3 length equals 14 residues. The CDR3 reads CASSLADRFYEQYF. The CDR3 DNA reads TGTGCCAGCAGCTTAGCGGACAGATTTTACGAGCAGTACTTC.

The CDR3 DNA reads TGCAGCGTTGAGTCGAAGACTAGCGGGGGGTTATACTCCTACGAGCAGTACTTC. Protein product: CSVESKTSGGLYSYEQYF. V is TRBV29-1 and J is TRBJ2-7; 13 bases align to TRBD2. After removal of 3 bases from V and 0 bases from J, the junction contained 11 bases not matched to a gene. The CDR3 loop spans 18 amino acids. Germline V gene lookup returns CDR1 SQVTM and CDR2 ANQGSEA.

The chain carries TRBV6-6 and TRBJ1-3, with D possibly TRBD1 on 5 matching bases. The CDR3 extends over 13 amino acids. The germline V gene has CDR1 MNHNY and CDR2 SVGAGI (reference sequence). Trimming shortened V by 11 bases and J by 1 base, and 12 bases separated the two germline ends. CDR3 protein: CAVKEGSGNTIYF. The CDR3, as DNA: TGTGCCGTTAAGGAGGGGTCTGGAAACACCATATATTTT.

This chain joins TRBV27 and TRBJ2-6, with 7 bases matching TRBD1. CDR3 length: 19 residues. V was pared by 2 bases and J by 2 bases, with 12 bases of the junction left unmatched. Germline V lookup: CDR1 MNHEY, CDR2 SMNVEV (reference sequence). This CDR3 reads CASSLNPDRSIAGANVLTF. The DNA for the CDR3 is TGTGCCAGCAGTTTAAACCCGGACAGGTCTATCGCTGGGGCCAACGTCCTGACTTTC.